The rows below give T cell receptor beta chains drawn from one sample of a study. Using its own MiXCR run on the multiplex PCR reads, TCRdb lists one record per CDR3 protein. The sample contains 210 or so distinct CDR3 sequences, roughly a fifth of which appear only once. The sample consisted of tumor-infiltrating Tregs sorted from the breast tumor. All receptors derive from a female donor with breast cancer. CDR3s include the opening cysteine and the closing phenylalanine or tryptophan. The D gene is left open where the match is weak. The listing skips clone size in some rows; elsewhere it reads once, few, many or a size class.

CASSWTAGGNYGYTF,TGTGCCAGCAGTTGGACAGCTGGCGGTAACTATGGCTACACCTTC,TRBJ1-2,TRBV12-3/TRBV12-4,large,-
CASSFRQGNGYTF,TGTGCCAGCAGTTTCCGTCAGGGCAACGGCTACACCTTC,TRBJ1-2,TRBV12-3/TRBV12-4,-,-
CASSFDIQGSNYGYTF,TGTGCCAGCAGTTTTGACATACAGGGTTCCAACTATGGCTACACCTTC,TRBJ1-2,TRBV12-3/TRBV12-4,large,-
CASSTGTGDGYTF,TGTGCCAGCAGCACCGGGACAGGGGATGGCTACACCTTC,TRBJ1-2,TRBV12-3/TRBV12-4,-,TRBD1